These 9 T cell receptor beta chains came from one sample sequenced in a study of PD-1 blockade in classical Hodgkin lymphoma (dated by TCRdb to between 2020 and 2021). In light of the paper, this sample's time point label describes: cycle 4 day 1 (C4D1), after around six weeks of nivolumab. Every trial patient had relapsed after autologous stem cell transplantation, and cohorts A, B and C differed in prior brentuximab vedotin exposure. To prepare the library, the immunoSEQ multiplex PCR assay was applied. Drawn from immuneACCESS, this table holds only the in-frame rearrangements with V and J called that TCRdb kept. Clones are partly lost; checked studies trace under half to an unresolved V gene and leave the rest unexplained. The table for this sample lists under 130,000 clones; approximately 89% of them were counted only once. Around 20% of the sample is taken by the ten largest. The source was peripheral blood mononuclear cells (PBMCs), collected before the fourth cycle of nivolumab. These receptors were taken from a human donor with classical Hodgkin lymphoma.

The genes are TRBV6-4 and TRBJ1-1; maybe TRBD1 (6 bases). V shed 6 bases and J shed 4 bases, with 18 bases lying between them. CDR1 is MRHNA, CDR2 SNTAGT, per germline. The CDR3 loop spans 15 amino acids. The CDR3 reads CASSRTGKRATEAFF. CDR3 coding DNA: TGTGCCAGCAGCCGAACAGGGAAGAGGGCCACTGAAGCTTTCTTT.

The chain carries TRBV6-5 and TRBJ2-2, with D unresolved. V dropped 7 bases and J dropped 5 bases, with 11 bases sitting between them. This CDR3 has 13 residues. Germline V lookup: CDR1 MNHEY, CDR2 SVGAGI. CDR3 nucleotides: TGTGCCAGCACCACGGGCGTAACCGGGGAGCTGTTTTTT. This codes for CASTTGVTGELFF.

CDR3 DNA: TGTGCCAGCAGCTTCGAACCAAGGACCGCCGTCAGCTATGGCTACACCTTC. Amino acid sequence: CASSFEPRTAVSYGYTF. The gene calls are TRBV7-2 and TRBJ1-2; D ambiguous. Germline V gene data show CDR1 as SGHTA and CDR2 as FQGNSA. V was pared by 3 bases and J by 4 bases, with 21 bases between. CDR3 length: 17 amino acids.

V and J are TRBV11-1 and TRBJ2-1; D remains ambiguous. The CDR3 has 14 residues. The germline CDR1 and CDR2 sequences are SGHAT and FQDESV (reference sequence). With 5 bases removed from V and 2 bases from J, the gap between germline ends came to 10 bases. The CDR3: CASSPPAPYNEQFF. The CDR3, as DNA: TGTGCCAGCAGCCCTCCTGCCCCCTACAATGAGCAGTTCTTC.

The chain joins TRBV29-1 to TRBJ2-7, with D perhaps given as TRBD1 or TRBD2 (5 bases each). The length of the CDR3 is 13 residues. V shed 7 bases and J shed 3 bases, with 16 bases lying between them. CDR1 and CDR2 (germline): SQVTM, ANQGSEA. The CDR3 sequence: CSAHIGTYYEQYF. The CDR3 region has the DNA TGCAGCGCTCACATCGGGACGTACTACGAGCAGTACTTC.

This chain connects TRBV19 to TRBJ2-1; the match to TRBD2 covers 12 bases. The V gene's germline CDR1 is LNHDA and CDR2 SQIVND (reference sequence). The CDR3 is 15 amino acids. The junction had 4 bases not matched to a gene; V was cut back by 4 bases and J by 6 bases. CDR3 coding DNA: TGTGCCAGTAGTAAACTAGCGGGAGGACGCAATGAGCAGTTCTTC. Translation: CASSKLAGGRNEQFF.

The chain recombines TRBV28 with TRBJ2-7, with D hard to call. Germline V CDR1 and CDR2: MDHEN, SYDVKM. V was cut by 6 bases and J by 1 base, with 13 bases left in between. This CDR3 comprises 14 residues. CDR3 bases: TGTGCCAGCAGATCGGCGGTGGATTCCTACGAGCAGTACTTC. Amino acids: CASRSAVDSYEQYF. Looking up the rest from reference TRBV28 and TRBJ2-7 gives the full variable domain: DVKVTQSSRYLVKRTGEKVFLECVQDMDHENMFWYRQDPGLGLRLIYFSYDVKMKEKGDIPEGYSVSREKKERFSLILESASTNQTSMYLCASRSAVDSYEQYFGPGTRLTVT.

This chain connects TRBV6-6 to TRBJ2-1; the D gene is possibly TRBD2 (6 bases). The CDR3 is 15 residues long. Germline loops: CDR1 MNHNY, CDR2 SVGAGI (reference sequence). The V gene lost 0 bases and the J gene lost 6 bases, with 12 bases spanning the gap. CDR3 coding DNA: TGTGCCAGCAGTTACTCGAGAGCGGGCAGCAATGAGCAGTTCTTC. This codes for CASSYSRAGSNEQFF.

The chain carries TRBV10-1 and TRBJ2-3; D is undetermined. V lost 2 bases and J 5 bases, leaving 5 bases between the germline ends. CDR3 size: 12 residues. Germline V CDR1 and CDR2: WNHNN, SYGVQD (reference sequence). The CDR3: CASSEARDTQYF. CDR3 DNA: TGCGCCAGCAGTGAGGCTAGAGATACGCAGTATTTT.